This T cell receptor (beta chain) is from a study of circulating and synovial CD4+ cells in juvenile arthritis. Study results and limitations: These blood cells shared more CDR3 sequences with synovium than bulk blood.

Worth noting for this clone: No antigen is known for it.

Clones were sequenced by immunoSEQ multiplex PCR, and TCRdb holds only the in-frame ones, with some missing. The sample contains around 13,000 clones, approximately 80% of which appear only once. V trimming: 3 bases; J trimming: 4 bases; junction bases outside the gene matches: 5. CDR1 and CDR2 (germline): SGDLS, YYNGEE. CDR3 length: 14 residues. The chain uses TRBV9 and TRBJ2-3, with TRBD1 matching 7 bases. Source material: CD4+ T cells from synovial fluid. This TCR came from a human patient with juvenile idiopathic arthritis. Some clones in this sample may be carry-over from other donors' samples. This CDR3 reads CASSAQGRADTQYF. CDR3 in DNA: TGTGCCAGCAGCGCACAGGGGCGGGCAGATACGCAGTATTTT.